The subject of this entry is one T cell receptor beta chain. The CDR3 length is 17 residues. CDR1 and CDR2 (germline): SEHNR, FQNEAQ (reference sequence). Losses at the gene ends were 6 bases for V and 0 bases for J; bases not matched to a gene: 8. Residents of 24 US areas, aged roughly 18 to 89 years, made up the participants. This sample was taken from a study of blood T cell repertoires in COVID-19. The repertoire was sequenced with immunoSEQ multiplex PCR; TCRdb's copy has only in-frame clones and lacks some. Of a few hundred thousand clones in the sample, around four fifths were seen once. The sequenced sample was PBMCs or T cells enriched from blood (not recorded which). The chain employs TRBV7-9 and TRBJ1-6; 7 nucleotides match TRBD1. This clonotype was sampled from a man aged 25 to 45 with acute COVID-19. CDR3 residues: CASSSNRGSSYNSPLHF. CDR3 nucleotides: TGTGCCAGCAGTTCGAACAGGGGTTCCTCCTATAATTCACCCCTCCACTTT.